This TCR beta chain is from a study of CD8 T cells in ankylosing spondylitis (dated by TCRdb to the late 2010s). A note on the overall study: To find TCR variants linked to disease, the study profiled T cell receptor beta repertoires in ankylosing spondylitis patients and healthy donors. In total, the full study cohort was made up of 110 or so healthy donors and 25 or so ankylosing spondylitis patients. Peripheral blood was sampled, and synovial fluid was additionally collected from ankylosing spondylitis patients.

At least ten counts were recorded for this clonotype. Its antigen is unknown. The record has no base qualities; no much larger clone is one base away. Here is what the overall study found, with its caveats: The disease-linked clones were reported to be significantly enriched in matched synovial fluid samples from ankylosing spondylitis patients. Some motif variants had previously been reported in the synovial fluid and blood of reactive arthritis patients, which suggests shared mechanisms of disease initiation. The disease-linked clones showed a CD8+ phenotype and occurred at relatively low frequencies in peripheral blood. A TCR beta motif made up of several highly homologous amino acid variants appeared to be characteristic of blood from ankylosing spondylitis patients.

These reads were obtained on an Illumina HiSeq 2500. TCR beta libraries were prepared by quantitative 5'-RACE with molecular barcodes. As for the original processing: Disease-linked TCR variants were identified with a new computational method built on a probabilistic model of VDJ rearrangement. Using fastp at Q25 and MiXCR, TCRdb reprocessed the public reads and kept productive beta chains. For every CDR3 protein sequence, its rows merge into one entry that carries the most common genes and DNA. These V and J calls derive from TCRdb rather than the authors' analysis. In all, the sample holds some 95,000 distinct CDR3 sequences, and 8.8% of those were seen once. Approximately 5.5% of the sample belongs to the ten largest clones. The CDR3 numbers 13 residues from cysteine through phenylalanine. Of all the DNA, just the CDR3 is kept, 39 bases in frame from base 1. V and J lose 0 bases and 10 bases, and a span of 12 bases separates them. The germline V gene specifies SGHRS as CDR1 and YFSETQ as CDR2.

This sequence uses TRBV5-1 and TRBJ2-3; the best D guess is TRBD1, with 6 bases matching. Material for sequencing was blood, either unsorted or a sorted T cell fraction (not recorded which). The clonotype originates from a male donor with ankylosing spondylitis or in good health (not recorded which). CDR3 loop: CASSLAQGQAQYF. The DNA sequence is TGCGCCAGCAGCTTGGCACAGGGTCAAGCGCAGTATTTT. The full variable domain, completed from the reference TRBV5-1 and TRBJ2-3 proteins outside the CDR3, reads KAGVTQTPRYLIKTRGQQVTLSCSPISGHRSVSWYQQTPGQGLQFLFEYFSETQRNKGNFPGRFSGRQFSNSRSEMNVSTLELGDSALYLCASSLAQGQAQYFGPGTRLTVL.